The source of this T cell receptor beta chain is a study of T-cell reconstitution after alpha-beta-depleted transplantation in children (dated by TCRdb to the mid-2010s). Study-level background: Using TCR repertoire profiling, the study followed T-cell immune reconstitution in a quantitative way in children after TCRalphabeta/CD19-depleted allogeneic hematopoietic cell transplantation.

CDR1 and CDR2 were assigned from the germline V gene as SQVTM and ANQGSEA. The CDR3 holds 14 amino acids from the cysteine to the phenylalanine. Only the CDR3 DNA is retained, 42 bases long and in frame from the first base. V is trimmed back by 7 bases and J by 1 base, and the junction contains 7 bases that no gene match accounts for. Libraries came from PCR. TCRdb records Illumina HiSeq 2500 as the sequencer. TCR libraries were prepared with molecular barcoding, using unique molecular identifiers to normalize TCRbeta repertoire quantification. Starting from the raw public reads, TCRdb applied fastp trimming at Q25, assembled clones with MiXCR and retained in-frame beta chains. A single entry per CDR3 protein holds the most common genes and DNA from its merged rows. A total of a few hundred thousand distinct CDR3 sequences appear in this sample, under 13% of them only once. The ten largest clones add up to 2% to 3% of the sample.

This clonotype was observed a few times. The specificity of this receptor is unknown. No base-level quality is on record; no much larger clone is a single base apart. This clonotype was obtained from a human donor who donated a stem cell graft to a child with acute lymphoblastic leukemia. The sequence is built from TRBV29-1 and TRBJ2-1; 7 central bases correspond to TRBD2. Sequenced here: PBMCs from the stem cell graft donor, sampled from the stem cell graft. CDR3 loop: CSAGRPPSYNEQFF. The DNA sequence is TGCAGCGCCGGGAGGCCACCTTCCTACAATGAGCAGTTCTTC.